This record looks at one T cell receptor (beta chain) sequence and its context. The antigen it recognizes is unknown. No much larger clone is present one base from it, and per-base qualities are unavailable. The instrument was an Illumina NovaSeq 6000. TCRalpha and TCRbeta cDNA libraries were built by 5'RACE with constant-segment primers, adding sample barcodes and unique molecular identifiers. Trizol reagent was used to extract RNA from every sample. The libraries were amplified in two PCR steps, and the second step added a second sample barcode and Illumina TruSeq adapters. Sequencing of the libraries was done on an Illumina NovaSeq, producing 2 x 150 bp paired-end reads. As for the original processing: With migec v1.2.7, reads were demultiplexed and then collapsed into UMI-guided consensus sequences. Using mixcr v2.1.11, UMI consensuses were aligned to TRA and TRB V and J templates and then assembled into clonotypes. A clonotype was counted as expanded or contracted only when both edgeR and NoisET called the clonotype significant, with the noise models trained on biological replicates. For edgeR calls, the cutoffs were a false discovery rate-adjusted p below 0.01 and a log2 fold-change threshold of 1. As an exploratory analysis of dynamics, max-normalized trajectories of the 1000 most abundant clonotypes were examined with PCA combined with hierarchical clustering. Separately sequenced CD4+ and CD8+ repertoires were used to assign a CD4 or CD8 phenotype to each responding clone. TCRdb's own reprocessing of the public reads used fastp at Q25 and MiXCR and kept productive beta chains. Records with the same CDR3 protein are collapsed into one entry carrying the most frequent genes and DNA. The authors' filters were not applied to this entry. This sample holds 340,000 or so distinct CDR3 sequences; 10% to 15% were observed only once. Over 20% of the sample lies in the top ten.

Ficoll-Paque density gradient centrifugation was the method used to isolate PBMCs. These data belong to a study of T-cell memory formation after mild COVID-19 (dated by TCRdb to the early 2020s). Context from the whole study: Most TCR sequence clusters were specific to one of the two donors. Longitudinal TCRalpha and TCRbeta repertoire sequencing tracked T-cell clones expanding and contracting after mild COVID-19 in two donors. The cohort was made up of two young adult volunteers, one female and one male, who were previously healthy.

What the work shows at the level of the full study, not this receptor alone: The detection of some responding clones in pre-infection memory suggests that pre-existing cross-reactive memory T cells joined the SARS-CoV-2 response. Contracting CD4+ clones were found mainly in CM and EM memory subsets, while CD8+ clones were enriched in EMRA. The study included only a couple of mild cases, and larger cohorts that include severe cases with pre-infection samples were judged to be necessary. From day 15 to 85, contracting clones showed balanced CD4/CD8 phenotypes, whereas a second wave of clones that expanded from day 15 to 37 leaned towards CD4+. The second-wave clones that peaked on day 37 were not confirmed to be SARS-CoV-2 specific.

The CDR3 has 13 amino acids, counting the end cysteine and phenylalanine. Only the CDR3 DNA stays, 39 bases, in frame from base 1. The germline ends are 14 bases apart after V is trimmed by 7 bases and J by 6 bases. The TCR originated in a man between 18 and 29 years old who had mild COVID-19 (a few samples of this study predate the infection). The sample titles of this study are shuffled in the database, so cell type and time point are left out; the donor was told from shared clones. The rearranged segments are TRBV12-3 or TRBV12-4 and TRBJ2-3; the D gene assignment is ambiguous. Input material: PBMCs or a T cell subset sorted from them (not recorded which). The nucleotide sequence is TGTGCCAGCACACGTGCTGGGGTGGATACGCAGTATTTT. This is translated as CASTRAGVDTQYF.